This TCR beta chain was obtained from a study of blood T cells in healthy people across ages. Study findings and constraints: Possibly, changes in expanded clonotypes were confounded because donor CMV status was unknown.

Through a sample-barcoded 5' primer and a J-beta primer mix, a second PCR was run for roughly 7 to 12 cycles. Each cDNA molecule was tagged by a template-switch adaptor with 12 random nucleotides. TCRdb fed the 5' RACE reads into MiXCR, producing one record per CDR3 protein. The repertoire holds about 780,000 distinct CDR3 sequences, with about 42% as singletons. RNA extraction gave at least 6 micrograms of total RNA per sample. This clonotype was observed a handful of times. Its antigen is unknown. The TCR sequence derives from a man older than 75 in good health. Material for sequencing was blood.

CDR3 nucleotides: TGTGCCTGGAGGGGTGGACCTCACACCGGGGAGCTGTTTTTT. Its protein is CAWRGGPHTGELFF. The rearrangement uses TRBV30 and TRBJ2-2; no reliable D call. CDR3 length: 14 residues. From germline, CDR1 is GTSNPN and CDR2 SVGIG (reference sequence). V was clipped by 3 bases and J by 3 bases, with 11 bases between them.